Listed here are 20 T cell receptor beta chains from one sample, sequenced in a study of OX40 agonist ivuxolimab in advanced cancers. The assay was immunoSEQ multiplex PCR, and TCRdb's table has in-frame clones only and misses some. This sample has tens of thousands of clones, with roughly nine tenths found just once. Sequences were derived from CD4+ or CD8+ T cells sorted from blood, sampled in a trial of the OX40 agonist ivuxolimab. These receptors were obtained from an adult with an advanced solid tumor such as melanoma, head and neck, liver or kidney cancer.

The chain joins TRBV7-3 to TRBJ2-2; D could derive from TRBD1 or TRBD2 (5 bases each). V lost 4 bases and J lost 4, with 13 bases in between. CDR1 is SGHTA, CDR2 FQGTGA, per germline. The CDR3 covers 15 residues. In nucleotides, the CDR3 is TGTGCCAGCAGCTACGGGGCTTCCGGCACCGGGGAGCTGTTTTTT. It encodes CASSYGASGTGELFF.

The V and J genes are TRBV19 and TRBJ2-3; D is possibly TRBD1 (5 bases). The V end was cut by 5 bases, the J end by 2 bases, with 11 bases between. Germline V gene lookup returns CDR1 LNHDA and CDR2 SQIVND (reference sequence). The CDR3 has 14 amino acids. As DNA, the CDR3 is TGTGCCAGTAGTCCCACAGGATTCACAGATACGCAGTATTTT. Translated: CASSPTGFTDTQYF.

The CDR3 here is CASSLGSRGYEQYF. In DNA, the CDR3 is TGCGCCAGCAGCTTGGGGTCGCGTGGCTACGAGCAGTACTTC. This chain links TRBV5-1 with TRBJ2-7; D is uncertain. CDR3 length equals 14 residues. Germline values: CDR1 SGHRS, CDR2 YFSETQ. Trimming removed 0 bases from V and 3 bases from J, with 10 bases in between. Variable domain in full (rest from reference TRBV5-1 and TRBJ2-7): KAGVTQTPRYLIKTRGQQVTLSCSPISGHRSVSWYQQTPGQGLQFLFEYFSETQRNKGNFPGRFSGRQFSNSRSEMNVSTLELGDSALYLCASSLGSRGYEQYFGPGTRLTVT.

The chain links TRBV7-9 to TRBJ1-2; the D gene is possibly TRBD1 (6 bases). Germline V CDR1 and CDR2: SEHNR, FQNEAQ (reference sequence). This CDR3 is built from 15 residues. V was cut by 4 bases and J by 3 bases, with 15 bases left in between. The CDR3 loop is CASSSTGLGYYGYTF. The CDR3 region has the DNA TGTGCCAGCAGCTCCACAGGGTTGGGTTACTATGGCTACACCTTC.

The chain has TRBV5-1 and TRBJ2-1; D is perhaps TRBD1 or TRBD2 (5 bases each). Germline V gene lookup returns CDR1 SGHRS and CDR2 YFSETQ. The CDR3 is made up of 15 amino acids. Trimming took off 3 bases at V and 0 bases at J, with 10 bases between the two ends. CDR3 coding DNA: TGCGCCAGCAGCTGGGGACCATACTCCTACAATGAGCAGTTCTTC. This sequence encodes CASSWGPYSYNEQFF.

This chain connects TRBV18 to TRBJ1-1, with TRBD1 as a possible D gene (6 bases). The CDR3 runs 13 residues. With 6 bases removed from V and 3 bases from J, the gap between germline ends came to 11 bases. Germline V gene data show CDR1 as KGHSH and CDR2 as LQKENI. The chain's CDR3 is CASSYREDTEAFF. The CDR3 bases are TGTGCCAGCTCCTACAGGGAGGACACTGAAGCTTTCTTT. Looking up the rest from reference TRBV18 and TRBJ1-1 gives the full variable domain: NAGVMQNPRHLVRRRGQEARLRCSPMKGHSHVYWYRQLPEEGLKFMVYLQKENIIDESGMPKERFSAEFPKEGPSILRIQQVVRGDSAAYFCASSYREDTEAFFGQGTRLTVV.

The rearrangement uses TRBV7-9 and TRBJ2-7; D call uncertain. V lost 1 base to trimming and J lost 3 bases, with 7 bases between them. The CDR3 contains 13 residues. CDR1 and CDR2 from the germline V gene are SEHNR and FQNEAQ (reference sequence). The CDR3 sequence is CASSLVRNYEQYF. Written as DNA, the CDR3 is TGTGCCAGCAGCTTAGTGCGGAACTACGAGCAGTACTTC.

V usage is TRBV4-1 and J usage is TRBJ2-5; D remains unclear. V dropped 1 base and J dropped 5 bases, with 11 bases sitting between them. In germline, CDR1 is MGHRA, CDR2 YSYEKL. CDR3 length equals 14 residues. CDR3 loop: CASSQAAIGETQYF. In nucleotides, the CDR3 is TGCGCCAGCAGCCAAGCGGCAATCGGGGAGACCCAGTACTTC.

In DNA, the CDR3 is TGTGCCAGCAGCACAACCGGGACTACCCCCGGGGAGCTGTTTTTT. Translating it yields CASSTTGTTPGELFF. V is TRBV27 and J is TRBJ2-2; 7 bases align to TRBD2. The CDR3 contains 15 residues. V shed 6 bases, J shed 6 bases, and the junction held 10 bases outside the gene matches. Germline CDR1 is MNHEY and CDR2 is SMNVEV (reference sequence).

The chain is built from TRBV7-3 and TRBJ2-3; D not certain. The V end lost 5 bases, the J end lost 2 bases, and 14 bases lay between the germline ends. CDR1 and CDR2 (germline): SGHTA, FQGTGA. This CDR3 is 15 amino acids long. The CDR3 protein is CASSPTGSSTDTQYF. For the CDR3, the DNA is TGTGCCAGCAGCCCGACTGGTAGTTCCACAGATACGCAGTATTTT.

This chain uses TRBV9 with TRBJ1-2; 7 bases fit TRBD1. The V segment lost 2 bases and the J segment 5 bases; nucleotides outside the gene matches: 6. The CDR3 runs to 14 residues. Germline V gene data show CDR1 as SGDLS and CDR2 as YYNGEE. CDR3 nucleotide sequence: TGTGCCAGCAGCGTGGGGGACAGCCCATATGGCTACACCTTC. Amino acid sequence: CASSVGDSPYGYTF.

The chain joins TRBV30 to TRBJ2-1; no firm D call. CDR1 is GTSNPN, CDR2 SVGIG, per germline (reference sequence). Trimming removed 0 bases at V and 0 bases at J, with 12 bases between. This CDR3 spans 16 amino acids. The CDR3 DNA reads TGTGCCTGGAGTGTCAAGGGTTTAAGCTCCTACAATGAGCAGTTCTTC. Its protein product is CAWSVKGLSSYNEQFF.

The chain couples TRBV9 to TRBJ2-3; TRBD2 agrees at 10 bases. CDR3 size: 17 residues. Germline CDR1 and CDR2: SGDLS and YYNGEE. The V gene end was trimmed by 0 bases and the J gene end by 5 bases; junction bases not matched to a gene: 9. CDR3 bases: TGTGCCAGCAGCGTAGATCCTAGCGGGAGAGTACGAGATACGCAGTATTTT. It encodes CASSVDPSGRVRDTQYF.

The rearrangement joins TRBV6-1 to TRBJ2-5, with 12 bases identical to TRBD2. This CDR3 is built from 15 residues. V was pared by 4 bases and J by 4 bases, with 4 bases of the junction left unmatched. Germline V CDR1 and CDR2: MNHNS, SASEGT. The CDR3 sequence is CASSVSSGRVETQYF. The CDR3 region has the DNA TGTGCCAGCAGTGTATCTAGCGGGAGGGTAGAGACCCAGTACTTC.

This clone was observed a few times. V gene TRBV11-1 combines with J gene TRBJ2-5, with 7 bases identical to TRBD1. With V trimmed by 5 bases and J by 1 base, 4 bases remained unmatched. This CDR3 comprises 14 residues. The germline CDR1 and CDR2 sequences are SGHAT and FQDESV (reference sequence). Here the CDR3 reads CASSTRDSQETQYF. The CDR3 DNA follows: TGTGCCAGCAGCACCCGGGACAGCCAAGAGACCCAGTACTTC. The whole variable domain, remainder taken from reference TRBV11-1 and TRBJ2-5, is EAEVAQSPRYKITEKSQAVAFWCDPISGHATLYWYRQILGQGPELLVQFQDESVVDDSQLPKDRFSAERLKGVDSTLKIQPAELGDSAMYLCASSTRDSQETQYFGPGTRLLVL.

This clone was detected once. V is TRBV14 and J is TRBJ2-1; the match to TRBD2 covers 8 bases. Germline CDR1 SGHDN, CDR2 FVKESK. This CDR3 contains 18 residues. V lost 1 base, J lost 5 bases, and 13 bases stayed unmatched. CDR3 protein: CASSQVYLTGTRHNEQFF. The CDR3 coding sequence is TGTGCCAGCAGCCAAGTCTACCTAACCGGGACTAGACACAATGAGCAGTTCTTC.

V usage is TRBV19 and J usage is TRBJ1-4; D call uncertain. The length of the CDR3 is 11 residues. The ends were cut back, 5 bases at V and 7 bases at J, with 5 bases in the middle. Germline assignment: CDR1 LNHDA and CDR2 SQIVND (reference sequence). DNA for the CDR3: TGTGCCAGTAGTGAGCGTGAAAAACTGTTTTTT. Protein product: CASSEREKLFF. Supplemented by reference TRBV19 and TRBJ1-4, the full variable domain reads DGGITQSPKYLFRKEGQNVTLSCEQNLNHDAMYWYRQDPGQGLRLIYYSQIVNDFQKGDIAEGYSVSREKKESFPLTVTSAQKNPTAFYLCASSEREKLFFGSGTQLSVL.

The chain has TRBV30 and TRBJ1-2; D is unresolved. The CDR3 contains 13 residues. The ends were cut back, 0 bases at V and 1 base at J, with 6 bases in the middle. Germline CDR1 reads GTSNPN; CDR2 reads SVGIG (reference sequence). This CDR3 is CAWSVGSNYGYTF. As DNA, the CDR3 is TGTGCCTGGAGTGTTGGGAGTAACTATGGCTACACCTTC.

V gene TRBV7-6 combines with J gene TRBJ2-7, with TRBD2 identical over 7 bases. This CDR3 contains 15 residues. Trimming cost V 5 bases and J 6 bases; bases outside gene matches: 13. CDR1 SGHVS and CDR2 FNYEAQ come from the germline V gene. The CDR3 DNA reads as TGTGCCAGCAGCGCACCTAGCGGTGAGGGGTCCGAGCAGTACTTC. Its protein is CASSAPSGEGSEQYF.

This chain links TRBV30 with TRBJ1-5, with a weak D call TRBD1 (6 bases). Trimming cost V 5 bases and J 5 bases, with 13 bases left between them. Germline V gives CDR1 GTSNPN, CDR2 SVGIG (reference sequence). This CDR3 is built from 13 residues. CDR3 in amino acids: CAWGNRVDQPQHF. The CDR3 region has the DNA TGTGCCTGGGGTAACAGGGTAGATCAGCCCCAGCATTTT.